This T cell receptor (beta chain) comes out of a study of blood T cell repertoires in COVID-19. At the level of the study: Samples came from the United States, Italy and Spain, spanning acute and convalescent COVID-19. PBMCs, B-cell-depleted T cells, or T cells were the source of the cDNA or gDNA that made up the material.

As originally analysed: Reference gene primers were amplified, and this amplification served to estimate nucleated cell counts. Clones were read by immunoSEQ multiplex PCR, and TCRdb kept only the in-frame ones, dropping some. The V and J calls and clone size come from that table; D and trimming were worked out from the DNA. The repertoire includes about 240,000 clones, roughly 83% of them detected once, and over 7.5% sits in the top ten. Germline CDR1 reads MNHEY; CDR2 reads SVGEGT. The junction had 11 bases not matched to a gene; V was cut back by 3 bases and J by 4 bases. The CDR3 runs 16 residues.

This receptor was identified in a woman older than 75 with acute or convalescent COVID-19. The rearrangement uses TRBV6-2 or TRBV6-3 and TRBJ1-2; TRBD1 aligns across 7 bases. The sample was peripheral blood. CDR3 DNA: TGTGCCAGCAGTTATGGGGCGACAGGGCCCGGCTATGGCTACACCTTC. This encodes CASSYGATGPGYGYTF.